This TCR beta chain derives from a study of cytomegalovirus exposure and HLA in healthy donors. As concerns this clone: Its antigen remains unknown.

Study findings and constraints: A missense variant in DCLRE1C was later tied to TCR beta V- and J-gene trimming.

Germline V lookup: CDR1 SEHNR, CDR2 FQNEAQ (reference sequence). The CDR3 sequence is 17 residues long. V lost 5 bases and J lost 1; bases outside the gene matches: 7. PCR primers comprised 60 Vbeta and 13 Jbeta primers. Using immunoSEQ multiplex PCR, the repertoire was profiled, and TCRdb retains in-frame clones only, with some absent. This table has fewer than 200,000 clones, 80% appearing once. This TCR was sampled from a man between 18 and 29 years old in good health and CMV-seropositive. V is TRBV7-9 and J is TRBJ2-2, with TRBD2 identical over 10 bases. Sequences were obtained from PBMCs. The CDR3: CASSVRSGGMNTGELFF. The DNA for the CDR3 is TGTGCCAGCAGCGTACGTAGCGGGGGGATGAACACCGGGGAGCTGTTTTTT.